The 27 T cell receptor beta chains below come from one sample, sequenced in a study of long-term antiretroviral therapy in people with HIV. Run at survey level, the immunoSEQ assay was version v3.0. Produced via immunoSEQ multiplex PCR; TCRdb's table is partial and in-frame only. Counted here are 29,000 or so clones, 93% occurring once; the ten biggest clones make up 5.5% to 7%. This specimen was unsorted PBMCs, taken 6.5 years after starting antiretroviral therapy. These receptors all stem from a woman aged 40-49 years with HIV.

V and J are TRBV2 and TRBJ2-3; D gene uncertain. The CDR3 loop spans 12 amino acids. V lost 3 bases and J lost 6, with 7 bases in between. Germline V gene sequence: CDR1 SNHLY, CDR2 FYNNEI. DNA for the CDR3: TGTGCCAGCAGTGAGAGGTCGGATACGCAGTATTTT. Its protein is CASSERSDTQYF.

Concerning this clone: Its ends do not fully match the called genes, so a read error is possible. CDR3 DNA sequence: TGTGCCACCAGTGGAGCAGGTTCCACAGATACGCAGTATTTT. It yields the protein CATSGAGSTDTQYF. The gene calls are TRBV6-5 and TRBJ2-3; the D is unclear. Germline V lookup: CDR1 MNHEY, CDR2 SVGAGI. This CDR3 has 14 residues.

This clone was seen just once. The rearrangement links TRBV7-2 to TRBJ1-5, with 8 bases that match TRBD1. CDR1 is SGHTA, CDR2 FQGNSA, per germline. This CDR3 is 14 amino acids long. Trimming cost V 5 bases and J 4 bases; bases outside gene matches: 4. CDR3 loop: CASSMDRDNQPQHF. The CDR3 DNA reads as TGTGCCAGCAGCATGGACAGGGATAATCAGCCCCAGCATTTT.

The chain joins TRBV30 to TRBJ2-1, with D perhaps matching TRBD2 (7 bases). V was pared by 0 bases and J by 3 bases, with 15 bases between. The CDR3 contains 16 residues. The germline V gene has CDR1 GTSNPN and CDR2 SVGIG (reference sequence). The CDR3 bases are TGTGCCTGGAGTGTACTGGGGGCGGGGGTCTACAATGAGCAGTTCTTC. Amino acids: CAWSVLGAGVYNEQFF.

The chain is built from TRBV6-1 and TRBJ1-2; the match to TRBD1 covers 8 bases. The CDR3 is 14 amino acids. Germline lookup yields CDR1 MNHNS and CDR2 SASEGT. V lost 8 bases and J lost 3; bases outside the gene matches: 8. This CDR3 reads CASGETGVDYGYTF. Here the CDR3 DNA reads TGTGCCAGCGGGGAGACAGGGGTCGACTATGGCTACACCTTC.

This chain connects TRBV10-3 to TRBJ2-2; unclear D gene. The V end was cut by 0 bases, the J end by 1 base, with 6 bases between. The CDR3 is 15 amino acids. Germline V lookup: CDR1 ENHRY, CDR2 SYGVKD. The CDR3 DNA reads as TGTGCCATCAGTGAGTCGACCGTGAACACCGGGGAGCTGTTTTTT. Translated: CAISESTVNTGELFF.

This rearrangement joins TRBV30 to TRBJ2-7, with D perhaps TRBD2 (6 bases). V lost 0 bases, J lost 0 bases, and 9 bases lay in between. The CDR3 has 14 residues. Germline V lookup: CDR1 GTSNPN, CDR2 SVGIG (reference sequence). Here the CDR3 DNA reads TGTGCCTGGAGTGTCCGGGGGTACTCCTACGAGCAGTACTTC. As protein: CAWSVRGYSYEQYF.

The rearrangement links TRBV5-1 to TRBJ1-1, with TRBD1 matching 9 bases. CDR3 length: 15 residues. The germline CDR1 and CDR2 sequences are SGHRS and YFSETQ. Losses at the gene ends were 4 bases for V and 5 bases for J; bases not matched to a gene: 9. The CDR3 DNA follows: TGCGCCAGCAGCCTAACCACAGGGGGCCTTACTGAAGCTTTCTTT. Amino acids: CASSLTTGGLTEAFF.

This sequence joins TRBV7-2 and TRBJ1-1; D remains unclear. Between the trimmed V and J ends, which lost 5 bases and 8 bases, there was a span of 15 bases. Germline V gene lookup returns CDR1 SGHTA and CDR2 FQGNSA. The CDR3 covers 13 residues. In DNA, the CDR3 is TGTGCCAGCAGCGCCCAAGTGGTACCCGAAGCTTTCTTT. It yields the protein CASSAQVVPEAFF.

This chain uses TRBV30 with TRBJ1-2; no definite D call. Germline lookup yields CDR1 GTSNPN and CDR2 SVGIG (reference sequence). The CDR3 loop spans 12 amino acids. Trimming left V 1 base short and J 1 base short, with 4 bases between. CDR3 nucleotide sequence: TGTGCCTGGAGTGGGGTTAACTATGGCTACACCTTC. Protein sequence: CAWSGVNYGYTF. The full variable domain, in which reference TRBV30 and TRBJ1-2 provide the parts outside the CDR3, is SQTIHQWPATLVQPVGSPLSLECTVEGTSNPNLYWYRQAAGRGLQLLFYSVGIGQISSEVPQNLSASRPQDRQFILSSKKLLLSDSGFYLCAWSGVNYGYTFGSGTRLTVV.

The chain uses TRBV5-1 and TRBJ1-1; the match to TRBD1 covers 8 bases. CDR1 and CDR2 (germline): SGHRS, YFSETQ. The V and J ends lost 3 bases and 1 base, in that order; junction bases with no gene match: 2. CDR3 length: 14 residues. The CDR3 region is CASSSTGGNTEAFF. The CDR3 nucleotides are TGCGCCAGCAGCTCCACAGGGGGGAACACTGAAGCTTTCTTT.

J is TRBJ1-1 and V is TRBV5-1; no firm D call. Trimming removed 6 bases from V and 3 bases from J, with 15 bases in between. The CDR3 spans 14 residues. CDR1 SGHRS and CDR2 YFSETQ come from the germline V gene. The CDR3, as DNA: TGCGCCAGCATTAAAGGGATGTCGGACACTGAAGCTTTCTTT. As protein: CASIKGMSDTEAFF. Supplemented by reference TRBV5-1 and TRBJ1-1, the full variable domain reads KAGVTQTPRYLIKTRGQQVTLSCSPISGHRSVSWYQQTPGQGLQFLFEYFSETQRNKGNFPGRFSGRQFSNSRSEMNVSTLELGDSALYLCASIKGMSDTEAFFGQGTRLTVV.

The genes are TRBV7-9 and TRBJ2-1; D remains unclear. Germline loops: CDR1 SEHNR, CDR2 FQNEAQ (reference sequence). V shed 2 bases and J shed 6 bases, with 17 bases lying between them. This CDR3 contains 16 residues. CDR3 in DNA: TGTGCCAGCAGCTTACAACAAGGACCCTACTTCAATGAGCAGTTCTTC. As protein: CASSLQQGPYFNEQFF.

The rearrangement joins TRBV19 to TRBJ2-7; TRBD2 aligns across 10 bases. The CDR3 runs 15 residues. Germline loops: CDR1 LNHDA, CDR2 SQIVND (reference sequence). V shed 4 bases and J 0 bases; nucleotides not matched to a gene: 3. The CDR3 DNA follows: TGTGCCAGTAGTAGAGGACTAGCGGACTCCTACGAGCAGTACTTC. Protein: CASSRGLADSYEQYF.

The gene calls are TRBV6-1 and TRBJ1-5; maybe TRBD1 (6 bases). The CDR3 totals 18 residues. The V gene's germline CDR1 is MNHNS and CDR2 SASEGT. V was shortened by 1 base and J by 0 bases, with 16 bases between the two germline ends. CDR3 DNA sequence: TGTGCCAGCAGTGAAGAAGGGGGGCGCCGGCGTAGCAATCAGCCCCAGCATTTT. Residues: CASSEEGGRRRSNQPQHF.

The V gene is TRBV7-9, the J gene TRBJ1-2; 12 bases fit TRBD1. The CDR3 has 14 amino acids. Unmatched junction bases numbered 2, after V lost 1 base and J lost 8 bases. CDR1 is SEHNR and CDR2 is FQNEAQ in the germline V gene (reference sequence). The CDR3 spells CASSLGGQGAGYTF. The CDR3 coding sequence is TGTGCCAGCAGCTTAGGGGGACAGGGGGCCGGCTACACCTTC. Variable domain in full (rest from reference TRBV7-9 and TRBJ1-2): DTGVSQNPRHKITKRGQNVTFRCDPISEHNRLYWYRQTLGQGPEFLTYFQNEAQLEKSRLLSDRFSAERPKGSFSTLEIQRTEQGDSAMYLCASSLGGQGAGYTFGSGTRLTVV.

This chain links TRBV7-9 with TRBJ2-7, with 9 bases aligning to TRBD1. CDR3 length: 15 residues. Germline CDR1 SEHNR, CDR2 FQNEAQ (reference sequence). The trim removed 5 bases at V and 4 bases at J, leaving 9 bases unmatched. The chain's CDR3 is CASSRDRGKRYEQYF. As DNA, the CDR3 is TGTGCCAGCAGCCGAGACAGGGGGAAAAGGTACGAGCAGTACTTC.

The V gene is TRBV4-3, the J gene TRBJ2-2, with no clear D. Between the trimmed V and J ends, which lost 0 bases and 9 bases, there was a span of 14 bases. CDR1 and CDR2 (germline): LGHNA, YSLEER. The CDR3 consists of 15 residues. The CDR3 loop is CASSQDLVGSRELFF. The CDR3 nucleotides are TGCGCCAGCAGCCAAGATTTAGTGGGATCCCGGGAGCTGTTTTTT.

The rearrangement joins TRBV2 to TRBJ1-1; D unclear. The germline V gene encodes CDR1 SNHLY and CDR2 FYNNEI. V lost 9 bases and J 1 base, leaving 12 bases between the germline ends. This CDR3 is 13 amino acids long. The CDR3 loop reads CASPRERNTEAFF. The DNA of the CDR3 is TGTGCCAGTCCGAGGGAAAGGAACACTGAAGCTTTCTTT.

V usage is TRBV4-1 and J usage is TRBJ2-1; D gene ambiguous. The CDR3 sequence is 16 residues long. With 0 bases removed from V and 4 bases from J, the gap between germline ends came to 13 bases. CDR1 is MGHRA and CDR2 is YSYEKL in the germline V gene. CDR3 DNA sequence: TGCGCCAGCAGCCAAGATGCGGCCTATCCGTACAATGAGCAGTTCTTC. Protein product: CASSQDAAYPYNEQFF.

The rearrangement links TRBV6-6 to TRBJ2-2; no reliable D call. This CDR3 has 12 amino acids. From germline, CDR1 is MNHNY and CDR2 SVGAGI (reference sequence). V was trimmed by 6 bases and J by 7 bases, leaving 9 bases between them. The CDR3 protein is CASRLGNGELFF. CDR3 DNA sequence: TGTGCCAGCAGATTAGGAAACGGGGAGCTGTTTTTT.

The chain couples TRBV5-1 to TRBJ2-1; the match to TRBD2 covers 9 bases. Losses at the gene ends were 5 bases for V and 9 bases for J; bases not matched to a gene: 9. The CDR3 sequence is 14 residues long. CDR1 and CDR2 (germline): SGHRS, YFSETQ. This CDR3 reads CASSSPSGEFEQFF. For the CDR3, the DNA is TGCGCCAGCAGTTCCCCTAGCGGGGAATTTGAGCAGTTCTTC.

CDR3 DNA sequence: TGTGCCAGCAGCTTAGATCCGGGGGTCTCACCCCTCCACTTT. This sequence encodes CASSLDPGVSPLHF. The chain employs TRBV11-2 and TRBJ1-6; the D gene is possibly TRBD1 (5 bases). The V and J ends lost 0 bases and 10 bases respectively, with 10 bases between them. This CDR3 spans 14 amino acids. Germline CDR1 reads SGHAT; CDR2 reads FQNNGV.

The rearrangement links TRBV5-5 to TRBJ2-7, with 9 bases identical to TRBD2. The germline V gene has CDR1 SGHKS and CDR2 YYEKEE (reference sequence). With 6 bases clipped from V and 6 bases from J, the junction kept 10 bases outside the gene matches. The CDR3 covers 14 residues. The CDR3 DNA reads TGTGCCAGCACCCCGTATGGGACTAGCTCCGAGCAGTACTTC. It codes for CASTPYGTSSEQYF.

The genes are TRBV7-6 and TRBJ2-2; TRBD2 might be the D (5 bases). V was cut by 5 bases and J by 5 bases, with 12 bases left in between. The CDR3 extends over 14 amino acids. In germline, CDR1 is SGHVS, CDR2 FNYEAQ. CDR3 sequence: CASSPRLQTGELFF. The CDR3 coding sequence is TGTGCCAGCAGCCCACGACTACAAACCGGGGAGCTGTTTTTT.

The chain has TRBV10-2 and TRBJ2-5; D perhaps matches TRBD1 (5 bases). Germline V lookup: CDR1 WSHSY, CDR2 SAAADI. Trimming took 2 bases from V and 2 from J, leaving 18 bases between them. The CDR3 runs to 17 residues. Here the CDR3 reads CASSEGQGSGQQETQYF. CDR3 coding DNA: TGCGCCAGCAGTGAGGGCCAGGGTAGTGGGCAACAAGAGACCCAGTACTTC.

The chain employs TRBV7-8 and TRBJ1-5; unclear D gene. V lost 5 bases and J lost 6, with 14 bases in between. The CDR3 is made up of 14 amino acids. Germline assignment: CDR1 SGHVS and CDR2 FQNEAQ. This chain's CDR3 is CASSTTAVGQPQHF. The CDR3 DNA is TGTGCCAGCAGCACAACAGCTGTAGGTCAGCCCCAGCATTTT.